These 26 T cell receptor beta chains came from one sample sequenced in a study of response to subunit inactivated influenza vaccine. TCRdb re-called the RT-PCR reads with MiXCR, one entry per CDR3 protein. The sample yields approximately 480,000 distinct CDR3 sequences, over 9.5% seen once. The sequencing here drew on PBMCs from blood, taken about 40 days after vaccination. These receptor sequences come from a man in his forties or fifties who received an inactivated influenza vaccine.

The V gene is TRBV7-8, the J gene TRBJ2-2, with 12 bases matching TRBD1. CDR1 is SGHVS and CDR2 is FQNEAQ in the germline V gene. The length of the CDR3 is 16 residues. Unmatched junction bases numbered 4, after V lost 2 bases and J lost 6 bases. The CDR3 DNA reads as TGTGCCAGCAGCTTAAGCGGGACAGGGGGCTCCGGGGAGCTGTTTTTT. Its protein is CASSLSGTGGSGELFF.

The chain uses TRBV20-1 and TRBJ2-1; TRBD2 matches at 9 bases. Germline CDR1 and CDR2: DFQATT and SNEGSKA (reference sequence). This CDR3 has 16 amino acids. V gave up 3 bases and J gave up 2 bases; unmatched junction bases: 8. This CDR3 reads CSASSFAGGAYNEQFF. The DNA of the CDR3 is TGCAGTGCTAGTAGTTTCGCGGGGGGGGCCTACAATGAGCAGTTCTTC.

This clonotype was detected ten times or more. The chain combines TRBV29-1 with TRBJ2-1, with 8 bases that match TRBD2. V lost 4 bases and J lost 4; bases outside the gene matches: 3. Germline V lookup: CDR1 SQVTM, CDR2 ANQGSEA. CDR3 length: 13 amino acids. CDR3 DNA sequence: TGCAGCGTTGGATTAGCGGGGTACAATGAGCAGTTCTTC. Translating gives CSVGLAGYNEQFF.

The chain recombines TRBV20-1 with TRBJ2-7; D remains unclear. The CDR3 contains 14 residues. Germline V lookup: CDR1 DFQATT, CDR2 SNEGSKA (reference sequence). V shed 4 bases and J shed 2 bases, with 15 bases lying between them. The CDR3 loop reads CSAIVSSATYEQYF. The CDR3 nucleotides are TGCAGTGCTATTGTCTCCTCAGCCACCTACGAGCAGTACTTC.

This clonotype appeared a few times. The rearrangement links TRBV3-1 to TRBJ1-1; TRBD1 agrees at 7 bases. V dropped 3 bases and J dropped 2; count of bases not matched to a gene: 3. The germline gives CDR1 LGHDT, CDR2 YNNKEL (reference sequence). There are 14 residues in the CDR3. The CDR3 bases are TGTGCCAGCAGCCACCGACAGGGAAACACTGAAGCTTTCTTT. It specifies CASSHRQGNTEAFF.

This clonotype was detected a few times. The chain is built from TRBV6-5 and TRBJ1-5; D remains unclear. Trimming took 3 bases from V and 0 from J, leaving 6 bases between them. The CDR3 is 14 amino acids. In germline, CDR1 is MNHEY, CDR2 SVGAGI. The CDR3 region has the DNA TGTGCCAGCAGTTATTTGGGTAGCAATCAGCCCCAGCATTTT. Translated: CASSYLGSNQPQHF.

A note on this clonotype: This sequence may be a read error, since a much larger clone differs from it by one base. It is likely a read error, because the conserved phenylalanine at the end of the CDR3 is missing. The genes are TRBV5-1 and TRBJ2-3; D remains ambiguous. With 3 bases removed from V and 6 bases from J, the gap between germline ends came to 8 bases. The CDR3 length is 12 residues. CDR1 SGHRS and CDR2 YFSETQ come from the germline V gene. The CDR3 DNA sequence: TGCGCCAGCAGCTCCAGTATGGATACGCAGTATATT. As protein: CASSSSMDTQYI.

In this sample, this clonotype turned up a few times. V and J are TRBV4-3 and TRBJ2-1; D ambiguous. The germline V gene has CDR1 LGHNA and CDR2 YSLEER. V dropped 1 base and J dropped 0 bases, with 7 bases sitting between them. The CDR3 totals 15 residues. CDR3 in amino acids: CASSQVRSSYNEQFF. For the CDR3, the DNA is TGCGCCAGCAGCCAAGTGAGGTCCTCCTACAATGAGCAGTTCTTC.

This clonotype occurred a few times. This chain connects TRBV3-1 to TRBJ1-1, with D perhaps matching TRBD1 (6 bases). V lost 0 bases and J lost 5, with 10 bases in between. The germline V gene encodes CDR1 LGHDT and CDR2 YNNKEL (reference sequence). CDR3 length: 14 residues. The DNA for the CDR3 is TGTGCCAGCAGCCAAGATGGGGGCAGGACTGAAGCTTTCTTT. Protein: CASSQDGGRTEAFF.

This clonotype has more than one count but fewer than ten. The J gene is TRBJ2-5, the V gene TRBV27; TRBD2 agrees at 8 bases. V was pared by 8 bases and J by 5 bases, with 7 bases of the junction left unmatched. The germline CDR1 and CDR2 sequences are MNHEY and SMNVEV (reference sequence). The CDR3 spans 13 residues. The CDR3 is CASAGLAFETQYF. CDR3 nucleotides: TGTGCCAGCGCAGGACTAGCCTTCGAGACCCAGTACTTC.

This rearrangement joins TRBV20-1 to TRBJ1-5, with TRBD1 matching over 8 bases. Germline lookup yields CDR1 DFQATT and CDR2 SNEGSKA (reference sequence). After removal of 2 bases from V and 2 bases from J, the junction contained 11 bases not matched to a gene. The CDR3 spans 17 residues. DNA for the CDR3: TGCAGTGCTAGACACCTCCCGGGACAGGCTGGCAATCAGCCCCAGCATTTT. As protein: CSARHLPGQAGNQPQHF.

The J gene is TRBJ2-7, the V gene TRBV9; 10 positions agree with TRBD1. The CDR3 is 15 residues long. J lost 5 bases, V lost 3 bases, and 8 bases had no gene match. CDR1 is SGDLS, CDR2 YYNGEE, per germline. CDR3: CASSEAGTGADEQYF. The CDR3 region has the DNA TGTGCCAGCAGCGAGGCCGGGACAGGGGCCGACGAGCAGTACTTC. Full variable domain (outside the CDR3, taken from reference TRBV9 and TRBJ2-7): DSGVTQTPKHLITATGQRVTLRCSPRSGDLSVYWYQQSLDQGLQFLIQYYNGEERAKGNILERFSAQQFPDLHSELNLSSLELGDSALYFCASSEAGTGADEQYFGPGTRLTVT.

CDR3 DNA: TGCAGTGCTACTGGACCGCGTGGCGTAGGTACGCAGTATTTT. This sequence encodes CSATGPRGVGTQYF. V gene TRBV20-1 combines with J gene TRBJ2-3; unclear D gene. The CDR3 is made up of 14 amino acids. Germline CDR1 DFQATT, CDR2 SNEGSKA (reference sequence). V was cut by 4 bases and J by 8 bases, with 19 bases left in between.

This rearrangement joins TRBV3-1 to TRBJ2-5, with 8 positions matching TRBD2. Germline CDR1 reads LGHDT; CDR2 reads YNNKEL (reference sequence). The CDR3 length is 17 residues. Trimming took 0 bases from V and 0 from J; bases not matched to a gene: 6. The CDR3 region has the DNA TGTGCCAGCAGCCAAGACTTACTAGCGGCAAACCAAGAGACCCAGTACTTC. Its translation is CASSQDLLAANQETQYF.

This clonotype has only a few counts. The chain uses TRBV9 and TRBJ2-7, with 8 bases lining up with TRBD2. The CDR3 contains 20 residues. The germline gives CDR1 SGDLS, CDR2 YYNGEE. V lost 0 bases and J lost 2; bases outside the gene matches: 19. CDR3 sequence: CASSVVFGIMWRGVTYEQYF. CDR3 coding DNA: TGTGCCAGCAGCGTAGTATTTGGAATAATGTGGCGGGGGGTCACCTACGAGCAGTACTTC.

The chain is built from TRBV28 and TRBJ2-5; the D gene is possibly TRBD2 (6 bases). Germline V lookup: CDR1 MDHEN, CDR2 SYDVKM. This CDR3 contains 17 residues. V lost 4 bases and J 2 bases, leaving 20 bases between the germline ends. The CDR3 loop reads CASSSNLLRGTQETQYF. In DNA form, the CDR3 reads TGTGCCAGCAGTTCGAACCTCCTACGAGGGACTCAAGAGACCCAGTACTTC.

The J gene is TRBJ2-7, the V gene TRBV5-5, with D perhaps TRBD2 (7 bases). The CDR3 spans 15 residues. Germline V CDR1 and CDR2: SGHKS, YYEKEE (reference sequence). V was cut by 0 bases and J by 2 bases, with 12 bases left in between. CDR3 in DNA: TGTGCCAGCAGCTTGGCCCGGGGGGACACCTACGAGCAGTACTTC. As protein: CASSLARGDTYEQYF.

This clonotype was observed a handful of times. V gene TRBV12-5 combines with J gene TRBJ1-1, with D possibly TRBD1 on 5 matching bases. This CDR3 spans 14 amino acids. Germline V CDR1 and CDR2: LGHNT, FRNRAP. V lost 9 bases, J lost 4 bases, and 18 bases lay in between. In DNA, the CDR3 is TGTGCTAGCCGGCAGGGCCAACCGATCACTGAAGCTTTCTTT. Translation: CASRQGQPITEAFF. The whole variable domain, remainder taken from reference TRBV12-5 and TRBJ1-1, is DARVTQTPRHKVTEMGQEVTMRCQPILGHNTVFWYRQTMMQGLELLAYFRNRAPLDDSGMPKDRFSAEMPDATLATLKIQPSEPRDSAVYFCASRQGQPITEAFFGQGTRLTVV.

This chain connects TRBV24-1 to TRBJ2-1; the D gene is possibly TRBD2 (5 bases). This CDR3 is 13 amino acids long. CDR1 and CDR2 (germline): KGHDR, SFDVKD. The germline V and J ends were trimmed by 0 bases and 12 bases, with 11 bases remaining between them. CDR3 sequence: CATSDLRASRQFF. For the CDR3, the DNA is TGTGCCACCAGTGATTTGCGTGCTAGCAGGCAGTTCTTC.

The rearrangement uses TRBV12-3 or TRBV12-4 and TRBJ2-6; D may be TRBD2 (5 bases). V gave up 7 bases and J gave up 0 bases, with 19 bases separating them. The CDR3 is made up of 18 amino acids. The CDR3 reads CASTPTRGRDSGANVLTF. CDR3 coding DNA: TGTGCCAGCACCCCCACCCGGGGTAGGGACTCTGGGGCCAACGTCCTGACTTTC.

The V and J genes are TRBV15 and TRBJ1-2; TRBD1 matches at 10 bases. Losses at the gene ends were 0 bases for V and 5 bases for J; bases not matched to a gene: 6. CDR3 length equals 16 residues. Germline loops: CDR1 LNHNV, CDR2 YYDKDF (reference sequence). The CDR3, as DNA: TGTGCCACCAGCAGAGATCGACGACAGGGGGCATATGGCTACACCTTC. Its protein product is CATSRDRRQGAYGYTF.

This clonotype was detected only a few times. The chain combines TRBV20-1 with TRBJ2-3; tentative D call: TRBD2 (6 bases). Germline CDR1 reads DFQATT; CDR2 reads SNEGSKA (reference sequence). The CDR3 loop spans 12 amino acids. Trimming removed 3 bases at V and 4 bases at J, with 8 bases between. This chain's CDR3 is CSARSGADTQYF. The CDR3 bases are TGCAGTGCTAGGTCGGGGGCAGATACGCAGTATTTT.

This clonotype was picked up a small number of times. This chain joins TRBV5-1 and TRBJ2-2; maybe TRBD1 (5 bases). CDR1 and CDR2 (germline): SGHRS, YFSETQ. CDR3 length: 14 amino acids. V shed 1 base and J shed 6 bases, with 10 bases lying between them. CDR3 sequence: CASSLPRAAGELFF. The CDR3 coding sequence is TGCGCCAGCAGCTTGCCCAGGGCGGCCGGGGAGCTGTTTTTT.

The chain recombines TRBV10-3 with TRBJ1-1; D remains unclear. This CDR3 is 15 amino acids long. Germline V gives CDR1 ENHRY, CDR2 SYGVKD. V was clipped by 3 bases and J by 1 base, with 12 bases between them. CDR3 sequence: CAISDRSVGNTEAFF. As DNA, the CDR3 is TGTGCCATCAGTGATAGGAGCGTCGGGAACACTGAAGCTTTCTTT.

In this sample, this clonotype turned up a few times. A much larger clone is a single base away; this may be a read error. The gene calls are TRBV7-9 and TRBJ2-5, with a tentative D call TRBD2 (5 bases). The CDR3 sequence is 15 residues long. Germline values: CDR1 SEHNR, CDR2 FQNEAQ (reference sequence). For the CDR3, the DNA is TGTGCCAGCAGCTTGAGGACTGTGTACCAAGGGACCCAGTACTTC. This translates into CASSLRTVYQGTQYF.

This chain connects TRBV19 to TRBJ1-6; D remains ambiguous. The germline V and J ends were trimmed by 3 bases and 7 bases, with 7 bases remaining between them. CDR1 LNHDA and CDR2 SQIVND come from the germline V gene (reference sequence). The CDR3 runs to 13 residues. CDR3 bases: TGTGCCAGTAGTATCGGCAGGAATTCACCCCTCCACTTT. Translated: CASSIGRNSPLHF.